One and the same sample provided the 22 T cell receptor beta chains below, sequenced in a study of spatial heterogeneity in lung cancer. The time point is: sample taken at primary tumor resection. Sequencing was performed on whole RNA extracted from tumor and nontumor lung tissue, or from frozen PBMC, and the material was left unsorted. Using its own MiXCR run on the 5' RACE reads, TCRdb lists one record per CDR3 protein. The data show 12,000 or so distinct CDR3 sequences, roughly an eighth seen once. The sample in question was PBMCs, obtained at surgery. The receptors originated from a female donor with early-stage non-small cell lung cancer.

At least ten counts were recorded for this clonotype. The chain carries TRBV29-1 and TRBJ1-5; tentative D call: TRBD1 (6 bases). Germline V lookup: CDR1 SQVTM, CDR2 ANQGSEA. V lost 6 bases and J 5 bases, leaving 14 bases between the germline ends. The CDR3 extends over 13 amino acids. The CDR3 DNA reads TGCAGCGTCGGGAGGGGGTTGGATCAGCCCCAGCATTTT. As protein: CSVGRGLDQPQHF.

The V call is TRBV15, the J call TRBJ2-7; no clear D. V lost 6 bases to trimming and J lost 5 bases, with 17 bases between them. There are 14 residues in the CDR3. Germline V gene lookup returns CDR1 LNHNV and CDR2 YYDKDF (reference sequence). CDR3 DNA: TGTGCCACCAGTCCCCGGAAGGGATGGGACGAGCAGTACTTC. Translation: CATSPRKGWDEQYF.

This clonotype is medium-sized (0.01 to 0.1%) by share. The genes are TRBV30 and TRBJ1-1; D unresolved. CDR1 is GTSNPN and CDR2 is SVGIG in the germline V gene (reference sequence). The CDR3 spans 14 residues. V lost 3 bases, J lost 0 bases, and 11 bases lay in between. CDR3 in DNA: TGTGCCTGGAGCGCAAGACCTATGAACACTGAAGCTTTCTTT. This translates into CAWSARPMNTEAFF.

V usage is TRBV29-1 and J usage is TRBJ1-1, with no clear D. V was clipped by 7 bases and J by 5 bases, with 14 bases between them. CDR1 and CDR2 (germline): SQVTM, ANQGSEA. The length of the CDR3 is 12 residues. The CDR3 is CSAGVIRTEAFF. DNA for the CDR3: TGCAGCGCCGGGGTTATAAGGACTGAAGCTTTCTTT.

V is TRBV20-1 and J is TRBJ2-1, with D possibly TRBD2 on 5 matching bases. V lost 1 base, J lost 10 bases, and 8 bases lay in between. This CDR3 region has 11 residues. Per germline, CDR1 DFQATT and CDR2 SNEGSKA (reference sequence). The CDR3 DNA reads as TGCAGTGCTAGAGTACAGCGGGAGCAGTTCTTC. It specifies CSARVQREQFF.

Comments on this clonotype: The junction differs from germline at one of its ends, possibly a read error. The chain carries TRBV7-2 and TRBJ2-7; 8 bases are a match to TRBD2. Germline CDR1 and CDR2: SGHTA and FQGNSA. The CDR3 sequence is 15 residues long. As DNA, the CDR3 is TGTGTCAGCAGCTTAGTCGGGACTAGGGGAACCCCACAGTACTTC. Protein product: CVSSLVGTRGTPQYF.

This clonotype was seen ten or more times. The chain joins TRBV6-1 to TRBJ2-3, with D maybe TRBD2 (6 bases). The CDR3 contains 12 residues. Deletions cut 0 bases from V and 14 bases from J, with 12 bases between. Germline values: CDR1 MNHNS, CDR2 SASEGT. The CDR3 region has the DNA TGTGCCAGCAGTGAAGCTGTTGGACTACTGTATTTT. The encoded protein is CASSEAVGLLYF.

This clonotype has a count of ten or more. The chain is built from TRBV6-2 or TRBV6-3 and TRBJ2-1, with 7 nucleotides matching TRBD2. V lost 0 bases, J lost 6 bases, and 11 bases stayed unmatched. The germline CDR1 and CDR2 sequences are MNHEY and SVGEGT. This CDR3 has 17 residues. The chain's CDR3 is CASSYSPTAGVANEQFF. The CDR3 bases are TGTGCCAGCAGTTACTCCCCAACGGCGGGAGTAGCCAATGAGCAGTTCTTC.

At least ten counts were recorded for this clonotype. The V call is TRBV7-8, the J call TRBJ2-7; a weak D match, TRBD2 (6 bases). Trimming removed 1 base at V and 3 bases at J, with 7 bases between. This CDR3 region has 13 residues. Per germline, CDR1 SGHVS and CDR2 FQNEAQ. CDR3 in DNA: TGTGCCAGCAGCTTAGGGCGGGACTACGAGCAGTACTTC. It is translated as CASSLGRDYEQYF. Full variable domain (missing parts from reference TRBV7-8 and TRBJ2-7): GAGVSQSPRYKVAKRGQDVALRCDPISGHVSLFWYQQALGQGPEFLTYFQNEAQLDKSGLPSDRFFAERPEGSVSTLKIQRTQQEDSAVYLCASSLGRDYEQYFGPGTRLTVT.

This clonotype is labeled as medium-sized. V is TRBV20-1 and J is TRBJ2-1, with 9 bases identical to TRBD2. V shed 5 bases, J shed 1 base, and the junction held 6 bases outside the gene matches. Per germline, CDR1 DFQATT and CDR2 SNEGSKA (reference sequence). CDR3 size: 15 residues. The CDR3 spells CSAPRLAGSYNEQFF. Here the CDR3 DNA reads TGCAGTGCTCCCCGGCTAGCGGGATCCTACAATGAGCAGTTCTTC.

Relative to its sample, this clonotype is medium-sized. This chain connects TRBV14 to TRBJ2-2, with 8 bases identical to TRBD2. From germline, CDR1 is SGHDN and CDR2 FVKESK. The CDR3 is made up of 16 amino acids. J lost 7 bases, V lost 1 base, and 8 bases had no gene match. In nucleotides, the CDR3 is TGTGCCAGCAGCCAAGCCGGGCTAGCGGGTATCGGGGAGCTGTTTTTT. Protein: CASSQAGLAGIGELFF. Based on the CDR3 plus reference TRBV14 and TRBJ2-2, the full variable domain is EAGVTQFPSHSVIEKGQTVTLRCDPISGHDNLYWYRRVMGKEIKFLLHFVKESKQDESGMPNNRFLAERTGGTYSTLKVQPAELEDSGVYFCASSQAGLAGIGELFFGEGSRLTVL.

This clonotype has a count of ten or more. The chain uses TRBV7-9 and TRBJ2-7, with D maybe TRBD1 (6 bases). The germline V and J ends were trimmed by 3 bases and 1 base, with 19 bases remaining between them. The V gene's germline CDR1 is SEHNR and CDR2 FQNEAQ (reference sequence). There are 17 residues in the CDR3. The CDR3 loop is CASSLTAARDTSYEQYF. The DNA for the CDR3 is TGTGCCAGCAGCTTGACGGCGGCCAGGGACACTTCCTACGAGCAGTACTTC.

This clonotype is termed medium-sized (0.01 to 0.1%). The chain carries TRBV7-9 and TRBJ1-1; TRBD1 matches at 11 bases. Germline V gene data show CDR1 as SEHNR and CDR2 as FQNEAQ (reference sequence). The CDR3 loop spans 14 amino acids. J lost 3 bases, V lost 5 bases, and 2 bases had no gene match. CDR3 bases: TGTGCCAGCAGCCGGACAGGGGGCTACACTGAAGCTTTCTTT. Its translation is CASSRTGGYTEAFF.

This clonotype was observed a handful of times. The CDR3 region is CSVDWTGDIGYTF. In DNA, the CDR3 is TGCAGCGTTGATTGGACAGGGGATATAGGCTACACCTTC. The V call is TRBV29-1, the J call TRBJ1-2, with 9 bases fitting TRBD1. Germline V lookup: CDR1 SQVTM, CDR2 ANQGSEA. After removal of 3 bases from V and 8 bases from J, the junction contained 7 bases not matched to a gene. The CDR3 runs to 13 residues.

This clonotype was recorded a few times. V usage is TRBV20-1 and J usage is TRBJ1-2; D is perhaps TRBD1 (6 bases). Germline V gene sequence: CDR1 DFQATT, CDR2 SNEGSKA (reference sequence). V shed 3 bases and J shed 2 bases, with 16 bases lying between them. There are 15 residues in the CDR3. The chain's CDR3 is CSARSRRGANYGYTF. CDR3 nucleotide sequence: TGCAGTGCTAGGAGCCGTAGGGGGGCCAACTATGGCTACACCTTC.

The rearrangement links TRBV11-2 to TRBJ2-5; no firm D call. Trimming pared 5 bases from V and 0 bases from J, leaving 10 bases between. The CDR3 has 14 amino acids. Germline V gene data show CDR1 as SGHAT and CDR2 as FQNNGV. CDR3 sequence: CASSLTLYQETQYF. In DNA form, the CDR3 reads TGTGCCAGCAGCCTAACGTTATACCAAGAGACCCAGTACTTC.

This clonotype came up many times. The genes are TRBV29-1 and TRBJ2-2; 9 positions agree with TRBD1. Unmatched junction bases numbered 8, after V lost 7 bases and J lost 5 bases. The V gene's germline CDR1 is SQVTM and CDR2 ANQGSEA. The CDR3 covers 14 residues. The CDR3 sequence: CSAVQGARTGELFF. Written as DNA, the CDR3 is TGCAGCGCCGTACAGGGGGCGCGTACCGGGGAGCTGTTTTTT.

The sample holds many counts of this clonotype. This rearrangement joins TRBV28 to TRBJ2-2; either TRBD1 or TRBD2 may fit D (5 bases each). CDR3 length: 14 amino acids. V lost 6 bases and J 9 bases, leaving 17 bases between the germline ends. CDR1 and CDR2 from the germline V gene are MDHEN and SYDVKM. CDR3: CASSLQTGTRELFF. CDR3 nucleotides: TGTGCCAGCAGCCTCCAAACCGGGACCAGGGAGCTGTTTTTT.

The chain recombines TRBV11-2 with TRBJ2-7; 7 positions agree with TRBD1. The CDR3 totals 14 residues. With V trimmed by 6 bases and J by 2 bases, 7 bases remained unmatched. From germline, CDR1 is SGHAT and CDR2 FQNNGV. CDR3 residues: CASSTTGTAYEQYF. CDR3 DNA sequence: TGTGCCAGCAGTACAACCGGGACAGCCTACGAGCAGTACTTC.

Within the sample, this clonotype is medium-sized. The chain links TRBV10-1 to TRBJ2-3; 11 positions agree with TRBD2. The V segment lost 3 bases and the J segment 9 bases; nucleotides outside the gene matches: 8. This CDR3 is 15 amino acids long. CDR1 is WNHNN and CDR2 is SYGVQD in the germline V gene (reference sequence). For the CDR3, the DNA is TGCGCCAGCAGTGAACTAGCGGGGGCCCCTAGGACGCAGTATTTT. It codes for CASSELAGAPRTQYF.

This clonotype is labeled as medium-sized. The chain carries TRBV29-1 and TRBJ2-7; TRBD1 might be the D (6 bases). V lost 6 bases and J lost 3, with 15 bases in between. Germline V gene data show CDR1 as SQVTM and CDR2 as ANQGSEA. The CDR3 runs 13 residues. CDR3 amino acids: CSVAGTIYYEQYF. The CDR3 coding sequence is TGCAGCGTGGCCGGGACAATCTACTACGAGCAGTACTTC.

The sample holds many counts of this clonotype. V gene TRBV14 combines with J gene TRBJ2-4; unclear D gene. Germline V CDR1 and CDR2: SGHDN, FVKESK. The CDR3 spans 11 residues. Trimming took 3 bases from V and 7 from J, leaving 4 bases between them. CDR3 coding DNA: TGTGCCAGCAGCCAGTCCAACATTCAGTACTTC. This translates into CASSQSNIQYF.